These 2 T cell receptor beta chains share one sample of origin, sequenced in a study of blood T cell repertoires in COVID-19. Measured with immunoSEQ multiplex PCR; TCRdb has only the in-frame clones, and not every one. The sample has over 150,000 clones; roughly 86% are singletons. The sequencing sample was made of peripheral blood. Receptors were obtained from a man aged 35-49 years with active or convalescent COVID-19.

This chain uses TRBV27 with TRBJ1-6, with D hard to call. The CDR3 totals 13 residues. V lost 4 bases and J 7 bases, leaving 8 bases between the germline ends. The germline CDR1 and CDR2 sequences are MNHEY and SMNVEV (reference sequence). Here the CDR3 reads CASSSVSNSPLHF. The DNA of the CDR3 is TGTGCCAGCAGTTCCGTGTCGAATTCACCCCTCCACTTT.

V gene TRBV5-6 combines with J gene TRBJ2-1, with 9 bases lining up with TRBD2. Germline V gene lookup returns CDR1 SGHDT and CDR2 YYEEEE. With 6 bases clipped from V and 7 bases from J, the junction kept 11 bases outside the gene matches. The CDR3 contains 15 residues. The CDR3 spells CASTRTGTSFNEQFF. CDR3 DNA sequence: TGTGCCAGCACCAGAACCGGGACTAGCTTTAATGAGCAGTTCTTC.